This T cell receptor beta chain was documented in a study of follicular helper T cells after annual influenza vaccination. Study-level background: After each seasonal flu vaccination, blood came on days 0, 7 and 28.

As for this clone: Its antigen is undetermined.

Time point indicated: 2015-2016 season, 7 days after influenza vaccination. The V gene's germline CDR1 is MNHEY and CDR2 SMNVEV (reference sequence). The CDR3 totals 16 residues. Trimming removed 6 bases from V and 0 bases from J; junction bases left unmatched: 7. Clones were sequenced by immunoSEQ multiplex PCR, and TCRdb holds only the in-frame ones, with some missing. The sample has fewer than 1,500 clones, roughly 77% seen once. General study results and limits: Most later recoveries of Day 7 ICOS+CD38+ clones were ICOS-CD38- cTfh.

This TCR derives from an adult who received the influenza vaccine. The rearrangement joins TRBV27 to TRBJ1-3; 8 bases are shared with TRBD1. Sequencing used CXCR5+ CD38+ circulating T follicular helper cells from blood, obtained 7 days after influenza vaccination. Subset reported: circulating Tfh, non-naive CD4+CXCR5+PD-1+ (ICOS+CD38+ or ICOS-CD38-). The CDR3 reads CASRPPTGGSGNTIYF. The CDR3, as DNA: TGTGCCAGCAGACCGCCCACAGGGGGCTCTGGAAACACCATATATTTT.